This T cell receptor (beta chain) appears in the sequencing data of a study of CD8+ T cells in alopecia areata. Study results and limitations: Clarity of TCR sharing across patients fell short of that in mice, possibly HLA-related.

There are 17 residues in the CDR3. This clone was seen more than once but under ten times. Its specificity is not known. Sorted populations comprised CD4+ and CD8+ T cells obtained from PBMCs. Sequencing templates came from extracted RNA that was reverse transcribed into cDNA. Assay: immunoSEQ multiplex PCR; the TCRdb copy retains only in-frame clones and omits some. The sample gives about 70,000 clones, roughly 44% of which show up once; approximately 17% is in the top ten. The V call is TRBV21-1, the J call TRBJ2-2. TRBV21-1 is shown as a pseudogene. This receptor was taken from a human donor with alopecia areata. The specimen was CD8+ T cells sorted from blood, collected at week 0. CDR3 sequence (DNA): TGTGCCAATGGGGGGCAGGGCTCTGCGAAAGACACCGGGGAGCTGTTTTTT. This sequence encodes CANGGQGSAKDTGELFF.